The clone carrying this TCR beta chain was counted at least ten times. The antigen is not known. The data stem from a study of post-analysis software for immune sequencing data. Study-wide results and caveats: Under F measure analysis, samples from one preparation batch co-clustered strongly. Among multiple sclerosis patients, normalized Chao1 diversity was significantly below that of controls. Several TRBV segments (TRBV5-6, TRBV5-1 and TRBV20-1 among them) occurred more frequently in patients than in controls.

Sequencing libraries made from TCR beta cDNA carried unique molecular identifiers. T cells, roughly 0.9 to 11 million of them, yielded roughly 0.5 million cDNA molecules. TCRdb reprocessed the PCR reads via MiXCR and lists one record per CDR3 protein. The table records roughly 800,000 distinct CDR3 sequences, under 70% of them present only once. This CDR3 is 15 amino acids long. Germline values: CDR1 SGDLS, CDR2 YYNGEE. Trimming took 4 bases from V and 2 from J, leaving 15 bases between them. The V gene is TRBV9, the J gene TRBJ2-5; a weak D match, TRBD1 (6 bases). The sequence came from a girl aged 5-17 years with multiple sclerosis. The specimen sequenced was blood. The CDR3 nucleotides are TGTGCCAGCAGCCCTCCGGGACACAAACAAGAGACCCAGTACTTC. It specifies CASSPPGHKQETQYF.